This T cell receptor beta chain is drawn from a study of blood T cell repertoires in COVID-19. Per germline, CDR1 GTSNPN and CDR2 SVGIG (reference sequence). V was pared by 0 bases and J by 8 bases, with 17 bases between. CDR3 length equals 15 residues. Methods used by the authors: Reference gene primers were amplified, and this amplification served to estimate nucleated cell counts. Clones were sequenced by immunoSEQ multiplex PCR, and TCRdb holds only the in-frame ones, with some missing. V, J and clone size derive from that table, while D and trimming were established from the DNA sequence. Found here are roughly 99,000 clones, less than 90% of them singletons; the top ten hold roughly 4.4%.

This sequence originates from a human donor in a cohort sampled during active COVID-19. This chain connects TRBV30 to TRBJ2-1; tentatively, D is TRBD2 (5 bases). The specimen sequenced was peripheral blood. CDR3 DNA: TGTGCCTGGAGTGTACCGCGGGTTGGGGTGGATGAGCAGTTCTTC. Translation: CAWSVPRVGVDEQFF.